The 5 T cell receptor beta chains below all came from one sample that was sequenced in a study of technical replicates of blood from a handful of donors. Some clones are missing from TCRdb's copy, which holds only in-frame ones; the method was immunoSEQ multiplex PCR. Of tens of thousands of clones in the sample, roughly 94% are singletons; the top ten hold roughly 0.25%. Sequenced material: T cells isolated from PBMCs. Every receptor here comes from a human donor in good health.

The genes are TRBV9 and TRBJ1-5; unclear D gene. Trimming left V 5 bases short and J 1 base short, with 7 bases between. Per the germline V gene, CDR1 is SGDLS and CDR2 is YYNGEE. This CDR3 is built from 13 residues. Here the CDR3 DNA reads TGTGCCAGCAGGGCCCAAAGCAATCAGCCCCAGCATTTT. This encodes CASRAQSNQPQHF. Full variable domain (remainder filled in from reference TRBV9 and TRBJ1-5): DSGVTQTPKHLITATGQRVTLRCSPRSGDLSVYWYQQSLDQGLQFLIQYYNGEERAKGNILERFSAQQFPDLHSELNLSSLELGDSALYFCASRAQSNQPQHFGDGTRLSIL.

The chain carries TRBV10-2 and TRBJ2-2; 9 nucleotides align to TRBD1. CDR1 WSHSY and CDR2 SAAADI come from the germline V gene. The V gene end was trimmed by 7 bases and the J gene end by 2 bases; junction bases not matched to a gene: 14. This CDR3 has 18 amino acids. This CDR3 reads CASNFGTGFGINTGELFF. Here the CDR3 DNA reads TGCGCCAGCAACTTCGGGACAGGGTTTGGGATAAACACCGGGGAGCTGTTTTTT.

The CDR3 nucleotides are TGCAGCGTTCTAGGCGAGACAGGGGGATACACCTTC. This codes for CSVLGETGGYTF. The chain is built from TRBV29-1 and TRBJ1-2, with 9 bases that match TRBD1. J lost 11 bases, V lost 5 bases, and 9 bases had no gene match. CDR3 length equals 12 residues. Germline V gives CDR1 SQVTM, CDR2 ANQGSEA.

The CDR3 DNA is TGTGCCAGCAGCGGGGGGGCCAGTTGGGAAAAACTGTTTTTT. The encoded protein is CASSGGASWEKLFF. The chain carries TRBV28 and TRBJ1-4; D possibly corresponds to TRBD1 (6 bases). Trimming removed 6 bases from V and 8 bases from J, with 16 bases in between. Germline V lookup: CDR1 MDHEN, CDR2 SYDVKM. The length of the CDR3 is 14 residues.

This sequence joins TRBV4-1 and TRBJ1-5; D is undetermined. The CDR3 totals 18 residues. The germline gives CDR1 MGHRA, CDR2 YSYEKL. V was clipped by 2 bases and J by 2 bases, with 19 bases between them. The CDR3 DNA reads TGCGCCAGCAGCCAAAGGGCGACGGGGATAATGGGCAATCAGCCCCAGCATTTT. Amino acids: CASSQRATGIMGNQPQHF.